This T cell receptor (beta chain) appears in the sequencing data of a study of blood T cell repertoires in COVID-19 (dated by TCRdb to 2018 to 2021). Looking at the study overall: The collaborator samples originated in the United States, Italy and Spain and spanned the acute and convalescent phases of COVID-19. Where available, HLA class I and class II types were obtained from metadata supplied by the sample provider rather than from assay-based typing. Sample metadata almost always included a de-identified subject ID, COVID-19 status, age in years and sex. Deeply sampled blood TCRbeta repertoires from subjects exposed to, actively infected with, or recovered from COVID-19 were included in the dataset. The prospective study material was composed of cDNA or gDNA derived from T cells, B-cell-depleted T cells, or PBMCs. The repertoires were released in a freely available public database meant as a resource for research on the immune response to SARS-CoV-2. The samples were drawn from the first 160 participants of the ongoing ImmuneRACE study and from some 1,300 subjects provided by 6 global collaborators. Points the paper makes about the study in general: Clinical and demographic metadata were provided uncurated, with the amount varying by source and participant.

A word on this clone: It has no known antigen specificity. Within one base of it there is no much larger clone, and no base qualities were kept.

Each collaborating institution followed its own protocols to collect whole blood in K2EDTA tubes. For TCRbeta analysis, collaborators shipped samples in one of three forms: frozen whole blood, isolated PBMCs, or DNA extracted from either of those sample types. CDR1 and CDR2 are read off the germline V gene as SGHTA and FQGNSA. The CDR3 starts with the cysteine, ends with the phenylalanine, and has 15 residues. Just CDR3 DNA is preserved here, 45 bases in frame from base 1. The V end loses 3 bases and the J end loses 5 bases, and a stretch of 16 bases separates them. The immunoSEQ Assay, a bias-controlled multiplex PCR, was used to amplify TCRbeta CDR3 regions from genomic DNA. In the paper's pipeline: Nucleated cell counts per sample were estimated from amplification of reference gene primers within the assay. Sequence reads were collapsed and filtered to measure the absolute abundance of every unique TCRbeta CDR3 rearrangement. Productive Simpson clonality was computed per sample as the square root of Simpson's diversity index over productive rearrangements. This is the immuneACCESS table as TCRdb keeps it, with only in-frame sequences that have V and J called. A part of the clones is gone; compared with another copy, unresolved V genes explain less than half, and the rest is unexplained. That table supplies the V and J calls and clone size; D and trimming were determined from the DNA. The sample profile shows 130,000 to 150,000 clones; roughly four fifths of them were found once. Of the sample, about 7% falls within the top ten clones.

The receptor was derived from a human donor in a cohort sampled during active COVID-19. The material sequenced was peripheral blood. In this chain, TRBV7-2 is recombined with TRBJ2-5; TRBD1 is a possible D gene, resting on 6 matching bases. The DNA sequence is TGTGCCAGCAGCTTGGGCAGGGGTTTCCGCGAGACCCAGTACTTC. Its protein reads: CASSLGRGFRETQYF.